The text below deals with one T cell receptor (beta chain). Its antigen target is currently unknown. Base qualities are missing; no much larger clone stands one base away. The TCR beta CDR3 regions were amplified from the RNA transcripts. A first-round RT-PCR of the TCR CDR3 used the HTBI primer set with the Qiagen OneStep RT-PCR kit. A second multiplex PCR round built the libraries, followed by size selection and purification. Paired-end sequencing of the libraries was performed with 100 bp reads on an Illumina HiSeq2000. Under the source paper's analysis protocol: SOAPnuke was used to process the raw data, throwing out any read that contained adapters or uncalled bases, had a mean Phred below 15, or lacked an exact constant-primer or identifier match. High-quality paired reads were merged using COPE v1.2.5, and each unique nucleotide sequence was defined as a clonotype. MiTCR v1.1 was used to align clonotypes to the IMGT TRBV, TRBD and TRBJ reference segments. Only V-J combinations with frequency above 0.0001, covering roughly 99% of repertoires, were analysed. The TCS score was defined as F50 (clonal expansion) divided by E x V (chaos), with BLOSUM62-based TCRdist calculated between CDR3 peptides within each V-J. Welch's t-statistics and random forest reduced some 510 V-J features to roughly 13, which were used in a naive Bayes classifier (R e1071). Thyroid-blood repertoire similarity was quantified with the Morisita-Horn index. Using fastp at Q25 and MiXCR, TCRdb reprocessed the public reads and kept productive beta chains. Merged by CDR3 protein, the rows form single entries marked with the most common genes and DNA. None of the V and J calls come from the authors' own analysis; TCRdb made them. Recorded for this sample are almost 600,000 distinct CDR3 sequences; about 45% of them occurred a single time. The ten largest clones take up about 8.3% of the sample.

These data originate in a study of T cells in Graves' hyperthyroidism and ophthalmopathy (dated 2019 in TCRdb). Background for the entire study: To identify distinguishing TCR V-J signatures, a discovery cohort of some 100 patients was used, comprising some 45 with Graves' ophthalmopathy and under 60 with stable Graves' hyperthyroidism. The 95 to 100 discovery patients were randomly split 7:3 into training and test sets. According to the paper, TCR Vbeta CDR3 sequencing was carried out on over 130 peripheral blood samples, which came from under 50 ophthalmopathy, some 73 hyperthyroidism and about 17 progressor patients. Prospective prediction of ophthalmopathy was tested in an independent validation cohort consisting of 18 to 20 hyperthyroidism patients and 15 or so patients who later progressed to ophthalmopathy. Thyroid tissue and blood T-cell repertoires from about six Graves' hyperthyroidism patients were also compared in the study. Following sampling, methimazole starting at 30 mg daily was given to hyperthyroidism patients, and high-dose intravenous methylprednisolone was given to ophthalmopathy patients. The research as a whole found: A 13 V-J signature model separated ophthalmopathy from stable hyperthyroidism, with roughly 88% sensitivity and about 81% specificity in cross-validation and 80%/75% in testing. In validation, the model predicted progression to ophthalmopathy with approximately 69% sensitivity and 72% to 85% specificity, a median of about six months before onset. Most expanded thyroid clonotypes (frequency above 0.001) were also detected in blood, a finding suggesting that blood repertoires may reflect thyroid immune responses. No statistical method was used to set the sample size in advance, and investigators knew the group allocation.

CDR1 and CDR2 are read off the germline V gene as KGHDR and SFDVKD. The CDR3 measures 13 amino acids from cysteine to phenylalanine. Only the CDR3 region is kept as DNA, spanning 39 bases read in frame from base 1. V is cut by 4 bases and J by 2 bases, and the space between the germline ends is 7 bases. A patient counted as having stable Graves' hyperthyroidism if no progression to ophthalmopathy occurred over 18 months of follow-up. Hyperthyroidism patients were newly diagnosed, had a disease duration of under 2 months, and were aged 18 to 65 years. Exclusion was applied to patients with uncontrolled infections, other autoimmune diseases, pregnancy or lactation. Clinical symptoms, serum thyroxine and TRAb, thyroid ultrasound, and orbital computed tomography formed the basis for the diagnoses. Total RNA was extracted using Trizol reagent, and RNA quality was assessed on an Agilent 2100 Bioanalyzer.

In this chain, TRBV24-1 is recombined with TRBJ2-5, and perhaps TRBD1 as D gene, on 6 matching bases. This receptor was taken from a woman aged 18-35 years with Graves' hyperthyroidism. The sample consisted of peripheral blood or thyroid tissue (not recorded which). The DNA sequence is TGTGCCACCAGTGACACAGGGCAAGAGACCCAGTACTTC. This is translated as CATSDTGQETQYF.